This T cell receptor (beta chain) was profiled in a study of control samples from healthy donors and cancer patients. The V end was cut by 6 bases, the J end by 0 bases, with 5 bases between. CDR3 length equals 12 residues. CDR1 and CDR2 from the germline V gene are KGHSH and LQKENI. Only in-frame clones appear in the TCRdb table, and some are missing; sequencing was by immunoSEQ multiplex PCR. This table has approximately 120,000 clones, around 89% appearing once. The chain has TRBV18 and TRBJ2-5; the D is unclear. The receptor was isolated from a woman aged 45-59 years in good health. The sequencing sample was made of blood. CDR3 coding DNA: TGTGCCAGCTCTCTGTACCAAGAGACCCAGTACTTC. This encodes CASSLYQETQYF.